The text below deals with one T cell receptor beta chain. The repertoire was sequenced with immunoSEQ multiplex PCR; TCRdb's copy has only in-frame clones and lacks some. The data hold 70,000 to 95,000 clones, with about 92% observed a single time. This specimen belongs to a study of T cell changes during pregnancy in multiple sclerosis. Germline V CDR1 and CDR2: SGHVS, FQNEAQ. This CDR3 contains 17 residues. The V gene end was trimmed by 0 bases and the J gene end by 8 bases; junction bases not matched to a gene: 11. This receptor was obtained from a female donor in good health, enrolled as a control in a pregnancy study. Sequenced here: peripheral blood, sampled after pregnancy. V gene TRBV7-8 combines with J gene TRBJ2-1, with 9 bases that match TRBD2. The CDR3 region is CASSLARWRGGGDEQFF. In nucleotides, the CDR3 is TGTGCCAGCAGCTTAGCGCGGTGGCGGGGGGGCGGGGATGAGCAGTTCTTC.